Each of the 29 T cell receptor beta chains below was sequenced from the same sample in a study of vaccination and CD4 T cells after COVID-19. No antigen has been identified for these receptors. Sample treatment: roughly 11-day PBMC culture with coronavirus spike peptide pools or control peptides (ViraFEST assay). Oncomine TCR Beta short-read sequencing was applied to DNA from cultured CD4+ T cells. TCRdb recomputed calls from the PCR reads with MiXCR, one row per CDR3 protein. The sample includes around 5,300 distinct CDR3 sequences, over 25% of them seen just once. Sample: CD4+ T cells from blood, cultured in vitro, taken after SARS-CoV-2 vaccination. These receptor sequences come from a human donor who had recovered from COVID-19.

The genes are TRBV6-5 and TRBJ2-3; D not certain. Trimming stripped 3 bases from V and 5 bases from J, with 3 bases between. The CDR3 runs to 11 residues. CDR1 and CDR2 (germline): MNHEY, SVGAGI. The CDR3 protein is CASSYQDTQYF. CDR3 nucleotide sequence: TGTGCCAGCAGTTATCAAGATACGCAGTATTTT.

The rearrangement uses TRBV6-5 and TRBJ2-3; TRBD2 is a possible D gene (6 bases). The ends were cut back, 1 base at V and 7 bases at J, with 18 bases in the middle. This CDR3 contains 16 residues. The V gene's germline CDR1 is MNHEY and CDR2 SVGAGI. The CDR3 DNA reads as TGTGCCAGCAGTTACTTCGGGCGGGGCGGCACCTATACGCAGTATTTT. Amino acid sequence: CASSYFGRGGTYTQYF.

The chain uses TRBV21-1 and TRBJ2-1. TRBV21-1 represents a pseudogene. The CDR3 has 16 amino acids. CDR3 protein: CASSKVLSSSYNEQFF. The CDR3 DNA sequence: TGTGCCAGCAGCAAAGTACTCTCGAGCTCCTACAATGAGCAGTTCTTC.

The V call is TRBV7-9, the J call TRBJ2-1; 8 bases fit TRBD2. Germline V gives CDR1 SEHNR, CDR2 FQNEAQ (reference sequence). V shed 5 bases and J 6 bases; nucleotides not matched to a gene: 12. The CDR3 has 16 amino acids. In DNA form, the CDR3 reads TGTGCCAGCAGCCCACCAATTTCCGGGACTAGCAATGAGCAGTTCTTC. Translation: CASSPPISGTSNEQFF.

By sample fraction, this clonotype is medium-sized. The rearrangement links TRBV20-1 to TRBJ1-1; the D gene is possibly TRBD1 (6 bases). V was trimmed by 6 bases and J by 6 bases, leaving 14 bases between them. This CDR3 is 12 amino acids long. Germline V gene sequence: CDR1 DFQATT, CDR2 SNEGSKA (reference sequence). CDR3 in amino acids: CSAIRGSAEAFF. The CDR3 DNA sequence: TGCAGTGCAATCAGGGGTTCCGCTGAAGCTTTCTTT.

This rearrangement joins TRBV7-3 to TRBJ1-1, with a possible D match to TRBD1 (6 bases). Germline lookup yields CDR1 SGHTA and CDR2 FQGTGA. The CDR3 is 15 amino acids. V was trimmed by 2 bases and J by 2 bases, leaving 12 bases between them. CDR3: CASSLLGTPNTEAFF. CDR3 coding DNA: TGTGCCAGCAGCTTATTAGGGACACCTAACACTGAAGCTTTCTTT.

This clonotype is judged medium-sized. The chain recombines TRBV6-2 or TRBV6-3 with TRBJ2-3; the match to TRBD2 covers 13 bases. J gave up 13 bases and V 6 bases, and 4 bases lay outside the gene matches. The CDR3 loop spans 12 amino acids. Germline CDR1 MNHEY, CDR2 SVGEGT. The CDR3 here is CASRSTSGGEYF. The CDR3 DNA reads TGTGCCAGCAGATCAACTAGCGGGGGGGAGTATTTT.

This clonotype was counted between two and nine times. The V gene is TRBV5-1, the J gene TRBJ2-7, with 7 bases aligning to TRBD1. The CDR3 covers 14 residues. V trimming: 0 bases; J trimming: 5 bases; junction bases outside the gene matches: 5. Germline assignment: CDR1 SGHRS and CDR2 YFSETQ. Here the CDR3 DNA reads TGCGCCAGCAGCTTGGATGGGACAGTCCACGAGCAGTACTTC. Encoded protein: CASSLDGTVHEQYF.

The chain has TRBV10-1 and TRBJ2-7; D might be TRBD2 (5 bases). V was trimmed by 0 bases and J by 6 bases, leaving 12 bases between them. The CDR3 is made up of 14 amino acids. Looked up from germline, CDR1 is WNHNN and CDR2 is SYGVQD (reference sequence). CDR3 in amino acids: CASSESGLEGEQYF. The CDR3 DNA follows: TGCGCCAGCAGTGAGTCCGGTCTAGAGGGCGAGCAGTACTTC.

The chain couples TRBV7-9 to TRBJ1-4; D is unclear. The CDR3 is 11 residues long. V dropped 2 bases and J dropped 8 bases, with 3 bases sitting between them. CDR1 is SEHNR, CDR2 FQNEAQ, per germline (reference sequence). CDR3 sequence (DNA): TGTGCCAGCAGCTTAAAGGAAAAACTGTTTTTT. This codes for CASSLKEKLFF.

This clonotype came up a few times. The chain combines TRBV27 with TRBJ2-7; D may match TRBD1 or TRBD2 (6 bases each). Germline assignment: CDR1 MNHEY and CDR2 SMNVEV (reference sequence). V was clipped by 6 bases and J by 6 bases, with 24 bases between them. This CDR3 spans 16 amino acids. CDR3 nucleotide sequence: TGTGCCAGCAGCCTTCTTAGGGGGGCAGGGCCTCGCGAGCAGTACTTC. This encodes CASSLLRGAGPREQYF.

By share, this clonotype ranks as medium-sized (0.01 to 0.1%). One junction end disagrees with the germline gene, perhaps due to a read error. The rearrangement links TRBV20-1 to TRBJ1-2; 8 nucleotides agree with TRBD1. The length of the CDR3 is 12 residues. Germline CDR1 is DFQATT and CDR2 is SNEGSKA (reference sequence). The CDR3 bases are TGCAGTGCTAGACCTGGACAGGGACGGGTCGCCTTC. It is translated as CSARPGQGRVAF.

The CDR3 nucleotides are TGTGCCAGCAGCAAAGAGGAGTGGGACTACGAGCAGTACTTC. Translated, it gives CASSKEEWDYEQYF. The chain employs TRBV21-1 and TRBJ2-7. TRBV21-1 is labeled a pseudogene. The CDR3 has 14 amino acids.

By share, this clonotype counts as medium-sized. J is TRBJ2-5 and V is TRBV6-1; 7 bases map to TRBD2. This CDR3 comprises 16 residues. Germline V gene lookup returns CDR1 MNHNS and CDR2 SASEGT. Trimming removed 4 bases from V and 3 bases from J; junction bases left unmatched: 11. The CDR3 DNA follows: TGTGCCAGCAGTGTCGCTAGCGGAGTGGGGGAAGAGACCCAGTACTTC. It yields the protein CASSVASGVGEETQYF.

The chain links TRBV19 to TRBJ1-6, with 7 bases identical to TRBD1. The germline CDR1 and CDR2 sequences are LNHDA and SQIVND (reference sequence). Trimming cost V 3 bases and J 6 bases; bases outside gene matches: 8. CDR3 length equals 16 residues. Here the CDR3 reads CASSIQGQRFNSPLHF. The CDR3 nucleotides read TGTGCCAGTAGTATCCAGGGACAGCGCTTTAATTCACCCCTCCACTTT.

The chain links TRBV6-5 to TRBJ2-7; TRBD2 is a possible D gene (5 bases). CDR3 size: 15 residues. V was clipped by 2 bases and J by 2 bases, with 13 bases between them. CDR1 MNHEY and CDR2 SVGAGI come from the germline V gene. The chain's CDR3 is CASSYDGILPYEQYF. CDR3 nucleotides: TGTGCCAGCAGTTACGACGGGATCCTCCCCTACGAGCAGTACTTC.

The V gene is TRBV4-1, the J gene TRBJ2-7, with no clear D. This CDR3 contains 13 residues. CDR1 and CDR2 (germline): MGHRA, YSYEKL. Between the trimmed V and J ends, which lost 0 bases and 6 bases, there was a span of 9 bases. CDR3 residues: CASSQDFQPEQYF. As DNA, the CDR3 is TGCGCCAGCAGCCAAGACTTTCAGCCCGAGCAGTACTTC.

This clonotype was picked up a small number of times. The chain carries TRBV6-5 and TRBJ1-2, with 7 bases aligning to TRBD1. Losses at the gene ends were 3 bases for V and 0 bases for J; bases not matched to a gene: 4. The CDR3 totals 15 residues. From germline, CDR1 is MNHEY and CDR2 SVGAGI. The CDR3 loop is CASSYQGEANYGYTF. Written as DNA, the CDR3 is TGTGCCAGCAGTTATCAGGGGGAGGCTAACTATGGCTACACCTTC.

The chain combines TRBV28 with TRBJ1-6, with D perhaps matching TRBD1 (5 bases). V dropped 1 base and J dropped 7 bases, with 17 bases sitting between them. The CDR3 has 17 amino acids. Germline V gene sequence: CDR1 MDHEN, CDR2 SYDVKM. The CDR3 region is CASSLFSLTGGNSPLHF. CDR3 bases: TGTGCCAGCAGTTTATTTTCCCTAACGGGGGGAAATTCACCCCTCCACTTT.

This clonotype was seen a handful of times. V is TRBV11-1 and J is TRBJ2-1, with no clear D. The CDR3 is 12 residues long. V was trimmed by 3 bases and J by 8 bases, leaving 8 bases between them. Germline lookup yields CDR1 SGHAT and CDR2 FQDESV (reference sequence). The chain's CDR3 is CASSLTLDEQFF. The CDR3 DNA is TGTGCCAGCAGCTTGACGTTGGATGAGCAGTTCTTC.

This clonotype has a handful of counts. The chain combines TRBV28 with TRBJ2-7; 8 nucleotides line up with TRBD2. CDR3 length equals 16 residues. The V and J ends lost 3 bases and 0 bases, in that order; junction bases with no gene match: 7. Germline V gives CDR1 MDHEN, CDR2 SYDVKM. The CDR3 nucleotides read TGTGCCAGCAGTTTCCCCACTAGCGGCAACTCCTACGAGCAGTACTTC. Its protein product is CASSFPTSGNSYEQYF.

This rearrangement joins TRBV20-1 to TRBJ2-1; D is undetermined. The CDR3 has 14 residues. The V end lost 4 bases, the J end lost 4 bases, and 14 bases lay between the germline ends. Germline CDR1 and CDR2: DFQATT and SNEGSKA (reference sequence). CDR3 in amino acids: CSANSGLEYNEQFF. CDR3 nucleotides: TGCAGTGCTAATTCAGGTCTAGAGTACAATGAGCAGTTCTTC.

By its share, this clonotype is medium-sized. The gene calls are TRBV6-1 and TRBJ1-2; 10 nucleotides match TRBD1. Germline loops: CDR1 MNHNS, CDR2 SASEGT. The CDR3 is 14 residues long. J was trimmed by 7 bases and V by 6 bases; bases with no gene match: 8. The CDR3 coding sequence is TGTGCCAGCAGCTCATTCGGGACAGGGGCTGGCTACACCTTC. It yields the protein CASSSFGTGAGYTF.

This clonotype is judged medium-sized. CDR3 in amino acids: CSASPGQGSSPLHF. The CDR3 DNA reads as TGCAGTGCTTCTCCGGGACAGGGATCTTCACCCCTCCACTTT. V usage is TRBV20-1 and J usage is TRBJ1-6, with TRBD1 matching over 9 bases. Germline V gives CDR1 DFQATT, CDR2 SNEGSKA (reference sequence). V was pared by 5 bases and J by 9 bases, with 8 bases of the junction left unmatched. CDR3 size: 14 residues.

Only a few counts were recorded for this clonotype. The rearrangement joins TRBV20-1 to TRBJ2-3; D may be TRBD2 (5 bases). Germline loops: CDR1 DFQATT, CDR2 SNEGSKA (reference sequence). The CDR3 totals 13 residues. Trimming shortened V by 6 bases and J by 1 base, and 11 bases separated the two germline ends. The CDR3 reads CSADSRGTDTQYF. The CDR3 DNA follows: TGCAGTGCCGATTCGAGGGGCACAGATACGCAGTATTTT.

This rearrangement joins TRBV28 to TRBJ2-1; D is undetermined. The CDR3 sequence is 12 residues long. Germline V gene lookup returns CDR1 MDHEN and CDR2 SYDVKM. V shed 2 bases and J shed 3 bases, with 2 bases lying between them. CDR3 in DNA: TGTGCCAGCAGTTTAAACTACAATGAGCAGTTCTTC. Its translation: CASSLNYNEQFF.

The genes are TRBV10-2 and TRBJ1-6; D not resolved. Germline loops: CDR1 WSHSY, CDR2 SAAADI. V was shortened by 6 bases and J by 7 bases, with 7 bases between the two germline ends. The CDR3 runs 12 residues. The CDR3 sequence: CASRTGNSPLHF. CDR3 nucleotides: TGCGCCAGCAGAACGGGGAATTCACCCCTCCACTTT.

This clonotype was seen more than once but under ten times. The chain employs TRBV6-2 or TRBV6-3 and TRBJ2-7; TRBD2 might be the D (7 bases). Looked up from germline, CDR1 is MNHEY and CDR2 is SVGEGT. V gave up 6 bases and J gave up 7 bases, with 25 bases separating them. The CDR3 covers 16 residues. The DNA of the CDR3 is TGTGCCAGCAGCACCCTCGGAGGGGGGGCCATTCGGGAGCAGTACTTC. Residues: CASSTLGGGAIREQYF.

This clonotype was detected only a few times. The CDR3 region is CASSLAGARRETQYF. CDR3 DNA sequence: TGTGCCAGCAGCTTAGCAGGGGCCAGGCGGGAGACCCAGTACTTC. The rearrangement joins TRBV11-3 to TRBJ2-5; maybe TRBD1 (6 bases). Germline assignment: CDR1 SGHNT and CDR2 YENEEA. The germline V and J ends were trimmed by 1 base and 5 bases, with 14 bases remaining between them. The CDR3 loop spans 15 amino acids. Looking up the rest from reference TRBV11-3 and TRBJ2-5 gives the full variable domain: EAGVVQSPRYKIIEKKQPVAFWCNPISGHNTLYWYLQNLGQGPELLIRYENEEAVDDSQLPKDRFSAERLKGVDSTLKIQPAELGDSAVYLCASSLAGARRETQYFGPGTRLLVL.